This T cell receptor beta chain originates from a study of T cell responses to AZD1222 COVID-19 vaccine. Profiled with immunoSEQ multiplex PCR; TCRdb holds only in-frame clones, not every one. The sample lists under 150,000 clones; 92% were seen once. Looked up from germline, CDR1 is MGHDK and CDR2 is SYGVNS. J was trimmed by 0 bases and V by 3 bases; bases with no gene match: 2. The CDR3 contains 15 residues. The chain combines TRBV25-1 with TRBJ1-3; 7 bases agree with TRBD1. The sequence was collected from an adult who received the AZD1222 COVID-19 vaccine. The specimen comprised peripheral blood, sampled 28 days after the second AZD1222 dose. CDR3 nucleotide sequence: TGTGCCAGCAGTGACACAGGGGCCTCTGGAAACACCATATATTTT. Its protein is CASSDTGASGNTIYF.